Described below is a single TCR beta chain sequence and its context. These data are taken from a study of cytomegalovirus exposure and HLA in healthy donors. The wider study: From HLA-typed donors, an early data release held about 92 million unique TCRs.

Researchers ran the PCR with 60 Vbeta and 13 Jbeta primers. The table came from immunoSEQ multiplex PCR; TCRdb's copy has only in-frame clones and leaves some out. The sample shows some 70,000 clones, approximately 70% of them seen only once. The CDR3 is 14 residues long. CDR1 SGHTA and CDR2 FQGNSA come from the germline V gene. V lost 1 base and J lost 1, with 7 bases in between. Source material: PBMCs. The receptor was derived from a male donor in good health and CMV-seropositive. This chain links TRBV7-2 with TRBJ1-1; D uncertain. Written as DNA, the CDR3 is TGTGCCAGCAGCTTAGTAGCAGAGAACACTGAAGCTTTCTTT. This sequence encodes CASSLVAENTEAFF.